The rows below give T cell receptor beta chains drawn from one sample of a study of STAT5B mutations in CD4+ large granular lymphocyte leukemia. Measured with immunoSEQ multiplex PCR; TCRdb has only the in-frame clones, and not every one. In the table there are tens of thousands of clones, approximately 73% of which are singletons. Sequenced sample: CD4+ T cells from blood buffy coats. These receptors were obtained from a human donor in good health. The CDR3 runs from the conserved cysteine through the conserved F or W. Fields, in order: D gene, clone size, J gene, CDR3 length, V gene, CDR3 protein, CDR3 DNA. A D gene is named only where the DNA matches it firmly. Some rows mark clone size as missing; the rest say once, few, many or name a class of expanded clone.

TRBD2,few,TRBJ2-3,15,TRBV14,CASSQGTSRGDTQYF,TGTGCCAGCAGCCAAGGGACTAGCAGAGGGGATACGCAGTATTTT
.,few,TRBJ2-3,12,TRBV28,CASSNTRDTQYF,TGTGCCAGCAGCAATACTAGAGATACGCAGTATTTT
.,.,TRBJ1-4,14,TRBV14,CASSQGAFNEKLFF,TGTGCCAGCAGCCAAGGTGCTTTTAATGAAAAACTGTTTTTT
TRBD1,.,TRBJ2-3,16,TRBV29-1,CSVDGTGGLSTDTQYF,TGCAGCGTTGATGGGACAGGGGGCCTGAGCACAGATACGCAGTATTTT
TRBD1,.,TRBJ1-5,15,TRBV5-8,CASSTGQVSNQPQHF,TGTGCCAGCAGCACAGGACAGGTTAGCAATCAGCCCCAGCATTTT
TRBD1,.,TRBJ2-2,15,TRBV19,CASSIGTGTLGELFF,TGTGCCAGTAGTATCGGGACAGGGACACTCGGGGAGCTGTTTTTT
TRBD2,few,TRBJ2-2,19,TRBV23-1,CASSQSGLAGDSIDGELFF,TGCGCCAGCAGTCAATCGGGACTAGCGGGAGATAGTATTGACGGGGAGCTGTTTTTT
.,.,TRBJ1-5,17,TRBV28,CASSFRDGPYSNQPQHF,TGTGCCAGCAGTTTCCGGGACGGACCATATAGCAATCAGCCCCAGCATTTT
.,.,TRBJ2-7,12,TRBV28,CASSLSLYEQYF,TGTGCCAGCAGTTTATCCCTCTACGAGCAGTACTTC
.,.,TRBJ2-2,16,TRBV7-2,CASSPSLIGNTGELFF,TGTGCCAGCAGCCCATCTTTGATTGGGAACACCGGGGAGCTGTTTTTT
TRBD2,.,TRBJ2-3,17,TRBV9,CASSFSGTSGRTDTQYF,TGTGCCAGCAGCTTCTCCGGGACTAGCGGACGCACAGATACGCAGTATTTT
.,.,TRBJ1-2,14,TRBV19,CASSIDGGGYGYTF,TGTGCCAGTAGTATAGACGGGGGAGGCTATGGCTACACCTTC
.,.,TRBJ2-2,13,TRBV5-1,CASSPYYTGELFF,TGCGCCAGCAGCCCATATTACACCGGGGAGCTGTTTTTT
.,.,TRBJ1-2,14,TRBV27,CASRGGRGWGGYTF,TGTGCCAGCAGGGGGGGACGGGGTTGGGGTGGCTACACCTTC
.,.,TRBJ2-1,12,TRBV7-2,CASSNLVGEQFF,TGTGCCAGCAGCAATCTAGTGGGTGAGCAGTTCTTC
TRBD2,.,TRBJ2-5,17,TRBV13,CASSPRTSGSGGKTQYF,TGTGCCAGCAGCCCACGGACTAGCGGGAGCGGGGGGAAGACCCAGTACTTC
.,.,TRBJ2-7,14,TRBV7-2,CASSRDIKSTEQYF,TGTGCCAGCAGCAGAGACATTAAGAGCACCGAGCAGTACTTC
.,.,TRBJ1-5,13,TRBV7-3,CASSLRTGGPQHF,TGTGCCAGCAGCTTAAGGACCGGGGGGCCCCAGCATTTT
TRBD1,.,TRBJ2-2,14,TRBV19,CATAGQGRGGELFF,TGTGCCACCGCGGGACAGGGTAGGGGCGGGGAGCTGTTTTTT
TRBD1,.,TRBJ2-2,14,TRBV19,CASCGQGATGELFF,TGTGCCAGCTGCGGACAGGGGGCCACCGGGGAGCTGTTTTTT
TRBD1,.,TRBJ1-5,14,TRBV10-3,CAISGQGGNQPQHF,TGTGCCATCAGCGGACAGGGAGGCAATCAGCCCCAGCATTTT
.,.,TRBJ2-7,16,TRBV27,CASSRYSQAPRYEQYF,TGTGCCAGCAGTCGTTACAGTCAAGCACCGCGCTACGAGCAGTACTTC
TRBD2,.,TRBJ2-7,15,TRBV15,CATSRDSRGVYEQYF,TGTGCCACCAGCAGAGACTCTCGGGGGGTTTACGAGCAGTACTTC
.,.,TRBJ2-1,14,TRBV7-9,CASSLAEAFYEQFF,TGTGCCAGCAGCTTAGCCGAGGCTTTCTATGAGCAGTTCTTC
.,.,TRBJ1-3,15,TRBV5-4,CASSSNRPPGNTIYF,TGTGCCAGCAGCTCAAACAGGCCCCCTGGAAACACCATATATTTT
.,.,TRBJ1-2,14,TRBV2,CASSDREGNYGYTF,TGTGCCAGCAGTGACAGGGAGGGAAACTATGGCTACACCTTC
.,.,TRBJ2-7,13,TRBV27,CASSSLRGNQQYF,TGTGCCAGCAGTTCTCTACGAGGGAACCAGCAGTACTTC
.,.,TRBJ2-2,14,TRBV19,CASSSSRVTGELFF,TGTGCCAGTAGTTCATCCAGGGTTACCGGGGAGCTGTTTTTT
TRBD1,.,TRBJ1-4,15,TRBV7-2,CASSPRQGSNEKLFF,TGTGCCAGCAGCCCAAGACAGGGTTCTAATGAAAAACTGTTTTTT
.,.,TRBJ2-5,14,TRBV7-9,CASSFGDSQETQYF,TGTGCCAGCAGCTTCGGGGATTCACAAGAGACCCAGTACTTC
.,once,TRBJ2-3,12,TRBV30,CAWNAGPDTQYF,TGTGCCTGGAACGCAGGGCCAGATACGCAGTATTTT
.,.,TRBJ2-7,15,TRBV5-1,CASSPAGVGFYEQYF,TGCGCCAGCAGCCCCGCCGGGGTGGGTTTCTACGAGCAGTACTTC
.,.,TRBJ2-7,15,TRBV4-2,CASSAGEGSNYEQYF,TGTGCCAGCAGCGCCGGAGAAGGGTCCAACTACGAGCAGTACTTC
TRBD2,.,TRBJ2-7,13,TRBV5-1,CASSTGLAYEQYF,TGCGCCAGCAGCACCGGACTAGCGTACGAGCAGTACTTC
TRBD1,.,TRBJ1-4,14,TRBV30,CAWCRQGLNEKLFF,TGTGCCTGGTGCCGACAGGGCTTGAATGAAAAACTGTTTTTT
.,.,TRBJ2-5,13,TRBV7-6,CASSFRPQETQYF,TGTGCCAGCAGCTTTCGCCCCCAAGAGACCCAGTACTTC
.,few,TRBJ1-1,14,TRBV19,CASSMVLWGTEAFF,TGTGCCAGTAGTATGGTTCTTTGGGGCACTGAAGCTTTCTTT
TRBD2,.,TRBJ2-7,16,TRBV11-2,CASSPLGSGTSYEQYF,TGTGCCAGCAGCCCCCTGGGTAGCGGGACTTCCTACGAGCAGTACTTC
TRBD2,.,TRBJ2-1,18,TRBV11-2,CASSLASTVTSGYNEQFF,TGTGCCAGCAGCTTAGCAAGCACGGTGACTAGCGGGTACAATGAGCAGTTCTTC
TRBD2,.,TRBJ2-5,13,TRBV5-1,CASSVREGETQYF,TGCGCCAGCAGCGTCCGGGAGGGAGAGACCCAGTACTTC
TRBD1,.,TRBJ1-6,14,TRBV4-3,CASTQGAYNSPLHF,TGCGCCAGCACACAGGGGGCCTATAATTCACCCCTCCACTTT
.,.,TRBJ2-5,16,TRBV5-4,CASSPSGSWGQETQYF,TGTGCCAGCAGCCCCTCAGGGTCGTGGGGCCAAGAGACCCAGTACTTC
.,.,TRBJ2-1,16,TRBV7-2,CASSLGSLSSYNEQFF,TGTGCCAGCAGCTTAGGGTCCTTAAGCTCCTACAATGAGCAGTTCTTC
TRBD1,.,TRBJ1-1,12,TRBV25-1,CASTQGLGEAFF,TGTGCCAGTACACAGGGGTTAGGTGAAGCTTTCTTT